This T cell receptor beta chain stems from a study of cytomegalovirus exposure and HLA in healthy donors. The primer mix had 60 Vbeta and 13 Jbeta primers. Sequencing was performed with immunoSEQ multiplex PCR; in TCRdb, only in-frame clones are kept and a portion is missing. This table holds 150,000 or so clones, about four fifths found once. General study results and limits: Most of the TCR beta V segments (in an earlier analysis) were productive either about 87% or about 30% of the time. Relative to the roughly 700-donor mean, N-insertions were reportedly fewer in an Asian-associated ancestry cluster in a later analysis. The listing of some 170 TCR beta chains classed them as cytomegalovirus-associated. CMV serostatus stood as the only immune exposure information on hand.

This CDR3 contains 17 residues. The ends lost 6 bases at V and 2 bases at J; junction bases unmatched: 15. From germline, CDR1 is MDHEN and CDR2 SYDVKM. Concerning this clone itself: The target antigen is unknown.

The receptor's source is a woman aged 18 to 35 in good health and CMV-seropositive. The sequenced material came from PBMCs. The chain has TRBV28 and TRBJ2-7, with 8 nucleotides matching TRBD1. CDR3 coding DNA: TGTGCCAGCAGCTCAGAAACTCGGACAGGGTTGGCCTACGAGCAGTACTTC. This sequence encodes CASSSETRTGLAYEQYF.